The 21 T cell receptor beta chains reported below all come from one sample, sequenced in a study of control samples from healthy donors and cancer patients. Sequenced by immunoSEQ multiplex PCR; TCRdb stores in-frame clones only, minus some. The sample lists about 59,000 clones, more than 70% occurring once. The sample was PBMCs. The receptors here all came from a woman in her sixties or seventies with lung cancer.

The chain couples TRBV15 to TRBJ1-4; D remains ambiguous. Trimming removed 0 bases from V and 1 base from J, with 6 bases in between. The CDR3 loop spans 15 amino acids. Germline V gene lookup returns CDR1 LNHNV and CDR2 YYDKDF (reference sequence). The CDR3 spells CATSRDVGTNEKLFF. The CDR3 region has the DNA TGTGCCACCAGCAGAGATGTCGGAACTAATGAAAAACTGTTTTTT.

The chain carries TRBV12-5 and TRBJ2-3; 8 nucleotides align to TRBD2. Germline loops: CDR1 LGHNT, CDR2 FRNRAP. With 3 bases clipped from V and 5 bases from J, the junction kept 4 bases outside the gene matches. The CDR3 spans 14 residues. The CDR3: CASGLAGDIDTQYF. The CDR3 DNA reads TGTGCTAGTGGTTTAGCGGGGGATATAGATACGCAGTATTTT.

V is TRBV28 and J is TRBJ1-2; 8 nucleotides line up with TRBD1. V was clipped by 4 bases and J by 3 bases; unmatched bases: 4. CDR3 length: 14 residues. CDR1 is MDHEN, CDR2 SYDVKM, per germline. CDR3 DNA: TGTGCCAGCAGTTCAGGGGGCGCGGACTATGGCTACACCTTC. The encoded protein is CASSSGGADYGYTF.

The J gene is TRBJ2-5, the V gene TRBV7-2; 13 bases map to TRBD2. The CDR3 extends over 16 amino acids. V trimming: 2 bases; J trimming: 4 bases; junction bases outside the gene matches: 4. The germline V gene encodes CDR1 SGHTA and CDR2 FQGNSA. CDR3 region: CASSLQTSGRGETQYF. As DNA, the CDR3 is TGTGCCAGCAGCTTACAAACTAGCGGGAGGGGAGAGACCCAGTACTTC.

The gene calls are TRBV7-9 and TRBJ1-5; D remains unclear. Germline lookup yields CDR1 SEHNR and CDR2 FQNEAQ (reference sequence). There are 11 residues in the CDR3. V was trimmed by 11 bases and J by 4 bases, leaving 9 bases between them. The CDR3 here is CALGGNQPQHF. The DNA for the CDR3 is TGTGCCCTCGGCGGGAATCAGCCCCAGCATTTT.

This clone came up once. The V call is TRBV4-1, the J call TRBJ1-2; maybe TRBD1 (6 bases). Germline V gene sequence: CDR1 MGHRA, CDR2 YSYEKL. This CDR3 has 15 residues. Deletions cut 3 bases from V and 4 bases from J, with 15 bases between. CDR3 coding DNA: TGCGCCAGCAGCCAGCGGGACACGCCTATCTATGGCTACACCTTC. Its translation is CASSQRDTPIYGYTF.

The V call is TRBV7-9, the J call TRBJ1-1; 8 bases are shared with TRBD1. The CDR3 runs to 15 residues. Unmatched junction bases numbered 6, after V lost 5 bases and J lost 1 base. The germline V gene has CDR1 SEHNR and CDR2 FQNEAQ (reference sequence). CDR3 coding DNA: TGTGCCAGCAGCAAAACGACAGGGGCGAACACTGAAGCTTTCTTT. Its protein product is CASSKTTGANTEAFF.

The CDR3: CASSPHSPVTVSFF. The CDR3 nucleotides read TGTGCCAGCAGTCCGCATTCCCCCGTAACCGTATCTTTCTTT. The genes are TRBV28 and TRBJ1-1; no firm D call. V was shortened by 5 bases and J by 12 bases, with 22 bases between the two germline ends. CDR1 and CDR2 from the germline V gene are MDHEN and SYDVKM. This CDR3 has 14 residues.

As concerns this clone: Additional DNA sequences in this sample encode the identical CDR3. The V gene is TRBV6-1, the J gene TRBJ2-3; no clear D gene. Germline V lookup: CDR1 MNHNS, CDR2 SASEGT. Trimming took off 0 bases at V and 2 bases at J, with 0 bases between the two ends. This CDR3 has 12 amino acids. The CDR3 bases are TGTGCCAGCAGTGAAGCCACAGATACGCAGTATTTT. The encoded protein is CASSEATDTQYF.

The chain combines TRBV4-1 with TRBJ1-5; possibly TRBD1 for D (6 bases). There are 15 residues in the CDR3. Trimming stripped 5 bases from V and 4 bases from J, with 15 bases between. Germline V gene lookup returns CDR1 MGHRA and CDR2 YSYEKL. The chain's CDR3 is CASSALGGFNQPQHF. CDR3 coding DNA: TGCGCCAGCAGCGCCTTAGGGGGTTTTAATCAGCCCCAGCATTTT.

In this sample, this clone turned up once. V usage is TRBV6-2 or TRBV6-3 and J usage is TRBJ2-1, with 7 bases matching TRBD2. Germline V lookup: CDR1 MNHEY, CDR2 SVGEGT. The V gene end was trimmed by 2 bases and the J gene end by 2 bases; junction bases not matched to a gene: 3. The CDR3 is made up of 15 amino acids. The CDR3 sequence: CASSYAAGPYNEQFF. CDR3 bases: TGTGCCAGCAGTTACGCAGCGGGGCCCTACAATGAGCAGTTCTTC.

V gene TRBV29-1 combines with J gene TRBJ1-2, with D tentatively TRBD1 (6 bases). This CDR3 spans 13 amino acids. Germline-derived CDR1 and CDR2 are SQVTM and ANQGSEA. Trimming removed 1 base at V and 8 bases at J, with 14 bases between. Here the CDR3 reads CSVEGARRGGYTF. DNA for the CDR3: TGCAGCGTTGAAGGTGCCCGCAGGGGCGGCTACACCTTC. Supplemented by reference TRBV29-1 and TRBJ1-2, the full variable domain reads SAVISQKPSRDICQRGTSLTIQCQVDSQVTMMFWYRQQPGQSLTLIATANQGSEATYESGFVIDKFPISRPNLTFSTLTVSNMSPEDSSIYLCSVEGARRGGYTFGSGTRLTVV.

Here the CDR3 reads CASSINREETQYF. The CDR3 DNA reads TGTGCCAGTAGTATCAACAGGGAGGAGACCCAGTACTTC. This sequence joins TRBV19 and TRBJ2-5, with D maybe TRBD1 (6 bases). CDR1 and CDR2 from the germline V gene are LNHDA and SQIVND (reference sequence). The CDR3 is 13 residues long. The germline V and J ends were trimmed by 3 bases and 5 bases, with 10 bases remaining between them.

The gene calls are TRBV7-8 and TRBJ2-7; 7 bases match TRBD1. Germline V lookup: CDR1 SGHVS, CDR2 FQNEAQ. J gave up 0 bases and V 4 bases, and 6 bases lay outside the gene matches. The CDR3 extends over 15 amino acids. CDR3 amino acids: CASSWGTAHSYEQYF. CDR3 nucleotide sequence: TGTGCCAGCAGCTGGGGGACAGCTCACTCCTACGAGCAGTACTTC.

The chain couples TRBV27 to TRBJ1-6; no clear D gene. From germline, CDR1 is MNHEY and CDR2 SMNVEV (reference sequence). The CDR3 extends over 13 amino acids. V shed 3 bases and J shed 10 bases, with 10 bases lying between them. CDR3 in amino acids: CASSLGIGSPLHF. CDR3 DNA sequence: TGTGCCAGCAGTTTGGGGATAGGGTCACCCCTCCACTTT.

This chain joins TRBV7-9 and TRBJ2-5, with 14 positions matching TRBD2. Germline CDR1 and CDR2: SEHNR and FQNEAQ (reference sequence). CDR3 length equals 16 residues. V lost 6 bases and J lost 5; bases outside the gene matches: 8. The CDR3 protein is CASSTRLAGGLETQYF. In nucleotides, the CDR3 is TGTGCCAGCAGTACAAGACTAGCGGGGGGGCTGGAGACCCAGTACTTC.

The genes are TRBV2 and TRBJ2-7; D gene ambiguous. Looked up from germline, CDR1 is SNHLY and CDR2 is FYNNEI. CDR3 length equals 11 residues. Trimming stripped 5 bases from V and 7 bases from J, with 9 bases between. The CDR3 protein is CASSTFEEQYF. CDR3 sequence (DNA): TGTGCCAGCAGTACTTTCGAAGAGCAGTACTTC. Filled out from reference TRBV2 and TRBJ2-7, the complete variable domain reads EPEVTQTPSHQVTQMGQEVILRCVPISNHLYFYWYRQILGQKVEFLVSFYNNEISEKSEIFDDQFSVERPDGSNFTLKIRSTKLEDSAMYFCASSTFEEQYFGPGTRLTVT.

The chain combines TRBV13 with TRBJ1-1, with 7 bases matching TRBD1. Germline V gene lookup returns CDR1 PRHDT and CDR2 FYEKMQ (reference sequence). The V segment lost 4 bases and the J segment 5 bases; nucleotides outside the gene matches: 4. The length of the CDR3 is 13 residues. For the CDR3, the DNA is TGTGCCAGCAGCTCGACAGGGAGAACTGAAGCTTTCTTT. Translation gives CASSSTGRTEAFF.

The V and J genes are TRBV5-4 and TRBJ2-7; a weak D match, TRBD1 (6 bases). The germline CDR1 and CDR2 sequences are SGHNT and YYREEE (reference sequence). CDR3 length: 14 residues. V was pared by 3 bases and J by 3 bases, with 13 bases between. CDR3 coding DNA: TGTGCCAGCAGCTCACCGGGACAAAGCTACGAGCAGTACTTC. Translated, it gives CASSSPGQSYEQYF. The complete variable domain, with remaining parts taken from reference TRBV5-4 and TRBJ2-7, reads ETGVTQSPTHLIKTRGQQVTLRCSSQSGHNTVSWYQQALGQGPQFIFQYYREEENGRGNFPPRFSGLQFPNYSSELNVNALELDDSALYLCASSSPGQSYEQYFGPGTRLTVT.

This rearrangement joins TRBV10-3 to TRBJ1-1; the match to TRBD1 covers 11 bases. Germline lookup yields CDR1 ENHRY and CDR2 SYGVKD. The CDR3 sequence is 18 residues long. J was trimmed by 4 bases and V by 0 bases; bases with no gene match: 10. CDR3 in amino acids: CAISESPPGQGVSTEAFF. The CDR3 region has the DNA TGTGCCATCAGTGAGTCCCCACCGGGACAGGGGGTCTCCACTGAAGCTTTCTTT.

The V gene is TRBV15, the J gene TRBJ2-7; D remains unclear. Trimming stripped 3 bases from V and 0 bases from J, with 3 bases between. Germline values: CDR1 LNHNV, CDR2 YYDKDF (reference sequence). This CDR3 is 12 amino acids long. The CDR3 spells CATSSTSYEQYF. The CDR3 nucleotides read TGTGCCACCAGCAGTACCTCCTACGAGCAGTACTTC.